These T cell receptor beta chains were read from a single sample in a study of siplizumab effects on memory and regulatory T cells. TCRdb keeps only in-frame clones here, not all; method: immunoSEQ multiplex PCR. The table lists around 95,000 clones, about 94% of them singletons. Specimen: non-Treg CD4+ T cells sorted from blood. The source of these receptors is a human donor in good health. Each CDR3 is given with its conserved first and last residue. A D gene is named only where the DNA matches it firmly. Clone size appears in some rows only: once, few, many, or a class for an expanded clone.

v_gene: TRBV6-6; j_gene: TRBJ2-5; d_gene: NA; abundance: once; CDR3nt: TGTGCCAGCAGTCCTCAGGAGACCCAGTACTTC; CDR3aa: CASSPQETQYF
v_gene: TRBV19; j_gene: TRBJ2-6; d_gene: NA; abundance: NA; CDR3nt: TGTGCCAGTAGTTCGCAATCTGGGGCCAACGTCCTGACTTTC; CDR3aa: CASSSQSGANVLTF
v_gene: TRBV5-1; j_gene: TRBJ2-3; d_gene: NA; abundance: NA; CDR3nt: TGCGCCAGCAGCGCCGATGGGGCAACAGATACGCAGTATTTT; CDR3aa: CASSADGATDTQYF
v_gene: TRBV5-1; j_gene: TRBJ1-3; d_gene: NA; abundance: NA; CDR3nt: TGCGCCAGCAGCTTGGAAGGGGGTGGAAACACCATATATTTT; CDR3aa: CASSLEGGGNTIYF
v_gene: TRBV29-1; j_gene: TRBJ1-1; d_gene: TRBD1; abundance: NA; CDR3nt: TGCAGCGCCAGGGCTCGGGACAGGAACACTGAAGCTTTCTTT; CDR3aa: CSARARDRNTEAFF
v_gene: TRBV5-8; j_gene: TRBJ1-2; d_gene: NA; abundance: NA; CDR3nt: TGTGCCAGCAGCTTGAGAACTAGGACTGGCTACACCTTC; CDR3aa: CASSLRTRTGYTF
v_gene: TRBV28; j_gene: TRBJ1-5; d_gene: TRBD1; abundance: NA; CDR3nt: TGTGCCAGTTTAGACAGGGCAAGAAATCAGCCCCAGCATTTT; CDR3aa: CASLDRARNQPQHF
v_gene: TRBV10-2; j_gene: TRBJ2-1; d_gene: NA; abundance: once; CDR3nt: TGCGCCAGCACGGACGGGTTAAATGAGCAGTTCTTC; CDR3aa: CASTDGLNEQFF
v_gene: TRBV7-2; j_gene: TRBJ2-1; d_gene: NA; abundance: NA; CDR3nt: TGTGCCAGCAGCTTATCGGCAAAAGACAATGAGCAGTTCTTC; CDR3aa: CASSLSAKDNEQFF
v_gene: TRBV19; j_gene: TRBJ2-3; d_gene: TRBD1; abundance: NA; CDR3nt: TGTGCCAGTGGCAGACTCCGTAAAACAGGGGTAAACACAGATACGCAGTATTTT; CDR3aa: CASGRLRKTGVNTDTQYF
v_gene: TRBV2; j_gene: TRBJ2-3; d_gene: TRBD1; abundance: NA; CDR3nt: TGTGCCAGCAGGAGACAGGGGGCATTCACAGATACGCAGTATTTT; CDR3aa: CASRRQGAFTDTQYF
v_gene: TRBV19; j_gene: TRBJ2-7; d_gene: TRBD2; abundance: NA; CDR3nt: TGTGCCAGTAGTCCGACGCGGCTAGCGGGAGTGAGTTACGAGCAGTACTTC; CDR3aa: CASSPTRLAGVSYEQYF
v_gene: TRBV29-1; j_gene: TRBJ2-1; d_gene: NA; abundance: NA; CDR3nt: TGCAGCGTTGAATGGGGAGTGGGGGATGAGCAGTTCTTC; CDR3aa: CSVEWGVGDEQFF
v_gene: TRBV12-5; j_gene: TRBJ2-2; d_gene: NA; abundance: NA; CDR3nt: TGTGCTAGTGGTTTGGTAGTCGGGCAAAACACCGGGGAGCTGTTTTTT; CDR3aa: CASGLVVGQNTGELFF
v_gene: TRBV11-1; j_gene: TRBJ2-3; d_gene: NA; abundance: NA; CDR3nt: TGTGCCAGCAGCAGGGGAGATACGCAGTATTTT; CDR3aa: CASSRGDTQYF
v_gene: TRBV10-3; j_gene: TRBJ2-3; d_gene: TRBD2; abundance: NA; CDR3nt: TGTGCCATCAGTGAGTACGGCGGGGGTAGCACAGATACGCAGTATTTT; CDR3aa: CAISEYGGGSTDTQYF
v_gene: TRBV10-1; j_gene: TRBJ1-5; d_gene: TRBD1; abundance: NA; CDR3nt: TGCGCCAGCAACCTTACTCCTCTGACAGGGGATCATCAGCCCCAGCATTTT; CDR3aa: CASNLTPLTGDHQPQHF
v_gene: TRBV7-9; j_gene: TRBJ1-4; d_gene: TRBD1; abundance: NA; CDR3nt: TGTGCCAGCAGCTTAGGAGGGGGCTGGAATGAAAAACTGTTTTTT; CDR3aa: CASSLGGGWNEKLFF
v_gene: TRBV19; j_gene: TRBJ2-2; d_gene: NA; abundance: NA; CDR3nt: TGTGCCAGTGCCTCATATGCTTGGGAGCTGTTTTTT; CDR3aa: CASASYAWELFF
v_gene: TRBV9; j_gene: TRBJ1-1; d_gene: NA; abundance: NA; CDR3nt: TGTGCCTCCTCCTCTTATACAGGGAACACTGAAGCTTTCTTT; CDR3aa: CASSSYTGNTEAFF
v_gene: TRBV5-4; j_gene: TRBJ1-4; d_gene: NA; abundance: NA; CDR3nt: TGTGCCAGCAGCGATAGGAAGTTCGGTGAAAAACTGTTTTTT; CDR3aa: CASSDRKFGEKLFF
v_gene: TRBV18; j_gene: TRBJ2-7; d_gene: NA; abundance: NA; CDR3nt: TGTGCCAGCTCAACCACAGCGACAGCCTCCTACGAGCAGTACTTC; CDR3aa: CASSTTATASYEQYF
v_gene: TRBV7-9; j_gene: TRBJ1-1; d_gene: NA; abundance: NA; CDR3nt: TGTGCCAGCAGCTTAAATCGTTGGGGGGATTACACTGAAGCTTTCTTT; CDR3aa: CASSLNRWGDYTEAFF
v_gene: TRBV6-1; j_gene: TRBJ1-6; d_gene: NA; abundance: NA; CDR3nt: TGTGCCAGCAGTGAAGGGTTTAATTCACCCCTCCACTTT; CDR3aa: CASSEGFNSPLHF
v_gene: TRBV2; j_gene: TRBJ2-7; d_gene: TRBD2; abundance: NA; CDR3nt: TGTGCCAGCATAGCGGGAGGGTACGAGCAGTACTTC; CDR3aa: CASIAGGYEQYF